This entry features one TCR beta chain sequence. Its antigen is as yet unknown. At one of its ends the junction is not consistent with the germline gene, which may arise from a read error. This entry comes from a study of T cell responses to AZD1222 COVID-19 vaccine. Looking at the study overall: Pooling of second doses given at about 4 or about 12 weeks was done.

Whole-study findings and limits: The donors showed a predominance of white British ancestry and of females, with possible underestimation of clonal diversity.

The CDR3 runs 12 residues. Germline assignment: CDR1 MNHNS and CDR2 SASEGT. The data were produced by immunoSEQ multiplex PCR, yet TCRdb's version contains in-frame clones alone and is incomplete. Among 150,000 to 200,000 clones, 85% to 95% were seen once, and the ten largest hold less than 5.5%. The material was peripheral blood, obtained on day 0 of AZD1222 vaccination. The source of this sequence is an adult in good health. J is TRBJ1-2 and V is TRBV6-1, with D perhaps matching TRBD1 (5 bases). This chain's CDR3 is CARSEVGGGYTF. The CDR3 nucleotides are TGTGCCAGAAGTGAAGTGGGGGGTGGCTACACCTTC.